This TCR beta chain was observed in a study of control samples from healthy donors and cancer patients. Repertoires were generated with immunoSEQ multiplex PCR, while TCRdb's copy carries only in-frame clones and drops some. The profile shows fewer than 200,000 clones, roughly 93% of them singletons. V lost 5 bases and J lost 1, with 5 bases in between. This CDR3 contains 12 residues. CDR1 SGHVS and CDR2 FQNEAQ come from the germline V gene. The rearrangement uses TRBV7-8 and TRBJ1-1, with TRBD1 as a possible D gene (5 bases). The clonotype comes from a woman aged 55 to 70 in good health. Sequenced input: blood. CDR3 DNA: TGTGCCAGCAGCCAGGGGAACACTGAAGCTTTCTTT. It encodes CASSQGNTEAFF.